This T cell receptor beta chain emerged from a study of liver allograft versus peripheral blood T cells. On the study more broadly: Repertoires from peripheral blood of liver transplant recipients were compared with those inside their transplanted livers. Study results and caveats: Intragraft T cell receptor repertoires of liver allografts were reportedly distinct from those in peripheral blood.

This clonotype appeared a few times. Its target is not known. This CDR3 comprises 20 residues. Per germline, CDR1 SGHNT and CDR2 YYREEE (reference sequence). The ends lost 4 bases at V and 6 bases at J; junction bases unmatched: 18. From the reads, TCRdb called clonotypes with MiXCR, one entry per CDR3 protein. The table includes about 11,000 distinct CDR3 sequences, approximately 22% detected once. The rearrangement joins TRBV5-4 to TRBJ2-2; TRBD2 matches 13 bases. This TCR was sampled from a human patient who had a liver transplant. The T cells may come from the graft donor. DNA of the CDR3: TGTGCCAGCAGCCGAGACAGGGTACTAGCGGGAGGGCAAGACGCCGGGGAGCTGTTTTTT. It yields the protein CASSRDRVLAGGQDAGELFF. Full variable domain (remainder filled in from reference TRBV5-4 and TRBJ2-2): ETGVTQSPTHLIKTRGQQVTLRCSSQSGHNTVSWYQQALGQGPQFIFQYYREEENGRGNFPPRFSGLQFPNYSSELNVNALELDDSALYLCASSRDRVLAGGQDAGELFFGEGSRLTVL.